This T cell receptor beta chain is drawn from a study of blood T cell repertoires in COVID-19. Study-level information: Both acute and convalescent COVID-19 samples were obtained from the United States, Italy and Spain.

Participants in the exposed group had met a COVID-19 case in the 2 weeks before joining the study. Original methodology: Cell counts per sample came from amplifying reference gene primers. The method was immunoSEQ multiplex PCR; TCRdb's version includes in-frame clones alone and lacks a portion of them. Clonal size and the V and J genes are those of that table, whereas D and trimming came from the DNA. The sample lists 250,000 or so clones, more than 85% occurring once. The clonotype was recovered from a man aged 40-55 years who had been exposed to COVID-19. Sequencing used PBMCs or T cells enriched from blood (not recorded which).

The CDR3 sequence is CASSLESTDNSYEQYF. For the CDR3, the DNA is TGTGCCAGCAGCTTAGAGAGTACGGACAACTCCTACGAGCAGTACTTC. This chain links TRBV11-2 with TRBJ2-7; D may be TRBD1 (5 bases). Germline CDR1 SGHAT, CDR2 FQNNGV. This CDR3 region has 16 residues. V lost 0 bases and J lost 0, with 12 bases in between.